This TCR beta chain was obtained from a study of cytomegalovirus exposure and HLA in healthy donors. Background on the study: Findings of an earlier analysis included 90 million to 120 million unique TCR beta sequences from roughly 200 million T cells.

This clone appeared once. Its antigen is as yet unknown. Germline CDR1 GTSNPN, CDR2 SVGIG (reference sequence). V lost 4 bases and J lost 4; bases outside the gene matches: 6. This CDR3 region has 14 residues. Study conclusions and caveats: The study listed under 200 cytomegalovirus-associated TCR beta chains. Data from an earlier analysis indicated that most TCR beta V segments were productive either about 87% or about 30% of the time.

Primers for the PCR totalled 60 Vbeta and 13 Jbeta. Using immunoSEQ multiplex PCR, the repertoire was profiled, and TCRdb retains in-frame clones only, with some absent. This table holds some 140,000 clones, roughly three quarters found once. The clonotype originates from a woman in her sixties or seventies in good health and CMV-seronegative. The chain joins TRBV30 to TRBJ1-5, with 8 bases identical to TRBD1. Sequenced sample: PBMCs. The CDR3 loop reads CAWNLGQGNQPQHF. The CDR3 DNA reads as TGTGCCTGGAACCTTGGACAGGGTAATCAGCCCCAGCATTTT. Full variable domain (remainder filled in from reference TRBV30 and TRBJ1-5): SQTIHQWPATLVQPVGSPLSLECTVEGTSNPNLYWYRQAAGRGLQLLFYSVGIGQISSEVPQNLSASRPQDRQFILSSKKLLLSDSGFYLCAWNLGQGNQPQHFGDGTRLSIL.